Only one count was recorded for the clone carrying this T cell receptor (beta chain). This sample stems from a study of regulatory T cells in long-lasting Graves disease. Researchers made TCR beta libraries by using iRepertoire HTBI primers and running Arm-PCR on CDR3 regions. Using its own MiXCR run on the multiplex PCR reads, TCRdb lists one record per CDR3 protein. The table lists about 540,000 distinct CDR3 sequences, about 13% of them singletons. Germline V gene lookup returns CDR1 SGHDT and CDR2 YYEEEE. Trimming shortened V by 5 bases and J by 4 bases, and 12 bases separated the two germline ends. The CDR3 is 13 amino acids. The sample's time point: newly diagnosed GD, antithyroid drugs for less than 3 months. Generation of the TCR library employed RNA extracted from PBMCs. The same data also contributed to another study, on T cells in Graves' hyperthyroidism and ophthalmopathy.

J is TRBJ2-5 and V is TRBV5-6, with D hard to call. Here the sequenced sample was peripheral blood mononuclear cells (PBMCs), taken at new diagnosis, from a patient treated with antithyroid drugs. The TCR was taken from a man in his thirties or forties with Graves disease. CDR3 region: CASRVRIGETQYF. The CDR3 nucleotides read TGTGCCAGCAGAGTCAGGATCGGAGAGACCCAGTACTTC. The variable domain in full, with the rest retrieved from reference TRBV5-6 and TRBJ2-5, is DAGVTQSPTHLIKTRGQQVTLRCSPKSGHDTVSWYQQALGQGPQFIFQYYEEEERQRGNFPDRFSGHQFPNYSSELNVNALLLGDSALYLCASRVRIGETQYFGPGTRLLVL.